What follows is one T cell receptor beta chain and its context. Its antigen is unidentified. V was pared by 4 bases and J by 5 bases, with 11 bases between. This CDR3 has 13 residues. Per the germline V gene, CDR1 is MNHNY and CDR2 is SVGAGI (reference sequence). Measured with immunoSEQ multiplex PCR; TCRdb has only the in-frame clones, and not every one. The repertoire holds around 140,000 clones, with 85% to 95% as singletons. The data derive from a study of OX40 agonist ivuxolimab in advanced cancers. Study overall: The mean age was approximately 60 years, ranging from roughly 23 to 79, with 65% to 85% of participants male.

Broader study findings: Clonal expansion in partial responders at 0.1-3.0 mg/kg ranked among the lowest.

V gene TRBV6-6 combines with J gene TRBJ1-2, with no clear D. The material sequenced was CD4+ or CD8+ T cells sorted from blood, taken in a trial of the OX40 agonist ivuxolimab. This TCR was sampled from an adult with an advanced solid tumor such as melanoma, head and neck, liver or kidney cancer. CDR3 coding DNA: TGTGCCAGCAGTTTTGGCCGGGAATATGGCTACACCTTC. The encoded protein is CASSFGREYGYTF.